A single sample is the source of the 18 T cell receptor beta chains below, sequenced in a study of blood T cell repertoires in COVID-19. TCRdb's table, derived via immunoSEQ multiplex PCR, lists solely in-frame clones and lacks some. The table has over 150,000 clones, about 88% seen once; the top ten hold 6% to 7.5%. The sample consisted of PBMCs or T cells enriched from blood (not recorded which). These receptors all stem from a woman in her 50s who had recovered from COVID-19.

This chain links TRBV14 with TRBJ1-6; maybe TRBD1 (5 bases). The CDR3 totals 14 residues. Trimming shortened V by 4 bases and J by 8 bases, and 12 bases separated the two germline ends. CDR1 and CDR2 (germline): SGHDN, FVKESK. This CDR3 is CASSRFGRDSPLHF. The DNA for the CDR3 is TGTGCCAGCAGCCGTTTTGGCAGGGATTCACCCCTCCACTTT.

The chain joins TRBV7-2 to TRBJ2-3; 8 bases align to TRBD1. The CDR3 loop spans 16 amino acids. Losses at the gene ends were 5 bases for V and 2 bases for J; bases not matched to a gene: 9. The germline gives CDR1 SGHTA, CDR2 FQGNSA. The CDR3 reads CASSPSGQVITDTQYF. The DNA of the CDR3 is TGTGCCAGCAGCCCCTCGGGACAGGTGATCACAGATACGCAGTATTTT.

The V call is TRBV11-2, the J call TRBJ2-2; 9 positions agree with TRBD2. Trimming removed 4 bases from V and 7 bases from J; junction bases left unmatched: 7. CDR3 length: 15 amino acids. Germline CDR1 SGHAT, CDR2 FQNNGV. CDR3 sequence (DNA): TGTGCCAGCAGCTCGTTAGCGGGAGTGGGCGGGGAGCTGTTTTTT. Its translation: CASSSLAGVGGELFF. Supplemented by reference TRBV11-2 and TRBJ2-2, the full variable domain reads EAGVAQSPRYKIIEKRQSVAFWCNPISGHATLYWYQQILGQGPKLLIQFQNNGVVDDSQLPKDRFSAERLKGVDSTLKIQPAKLEDSAVYLCASSSLAGVGGELFFGEGSRLTVL.

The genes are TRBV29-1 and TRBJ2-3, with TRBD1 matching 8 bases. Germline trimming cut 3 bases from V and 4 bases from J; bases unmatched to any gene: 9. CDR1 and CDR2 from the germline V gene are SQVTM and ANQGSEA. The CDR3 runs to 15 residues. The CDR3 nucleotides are TGCAGCGTTGAGGCACCGACAGGGGAGGCAGATACGCAGTATTTT. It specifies CSVEAPTGEADTQYF.

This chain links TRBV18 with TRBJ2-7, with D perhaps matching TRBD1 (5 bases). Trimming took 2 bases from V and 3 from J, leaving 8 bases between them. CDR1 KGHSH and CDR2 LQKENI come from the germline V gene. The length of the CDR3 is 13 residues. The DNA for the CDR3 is TGTGCCAGCTCACCAGGGGCCCACTACGAGCAGTACTTC. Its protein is CASSPGAHYEQYF.

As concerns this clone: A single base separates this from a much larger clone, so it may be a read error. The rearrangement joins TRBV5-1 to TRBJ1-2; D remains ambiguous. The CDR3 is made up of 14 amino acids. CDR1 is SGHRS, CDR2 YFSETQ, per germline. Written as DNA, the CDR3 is TGCACCAGCAGCCCCTCGCGGGGTTTATATGGCTACACCTTC. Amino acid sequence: CTSSPSRGLYGYTF.

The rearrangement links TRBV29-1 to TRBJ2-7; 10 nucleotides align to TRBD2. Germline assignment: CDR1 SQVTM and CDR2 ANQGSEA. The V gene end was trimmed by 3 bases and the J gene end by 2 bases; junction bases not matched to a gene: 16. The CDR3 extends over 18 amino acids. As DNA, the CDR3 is TGCAGCGTTGAGATGACACGAAAAGCGGGAGGGAGGACCTACGAGCAGTACTTC. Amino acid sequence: CSVEMTRKAGGRTYEQYF.

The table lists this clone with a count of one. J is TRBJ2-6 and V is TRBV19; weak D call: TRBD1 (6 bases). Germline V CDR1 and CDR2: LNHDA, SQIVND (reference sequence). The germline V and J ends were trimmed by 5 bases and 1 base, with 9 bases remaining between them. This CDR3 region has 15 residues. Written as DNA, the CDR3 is TGTGCCAGTAGTCTACAGGGTTCTGGGGCCAACGTCCTGACTTTC. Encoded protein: CASSLQGSGANVLTF.

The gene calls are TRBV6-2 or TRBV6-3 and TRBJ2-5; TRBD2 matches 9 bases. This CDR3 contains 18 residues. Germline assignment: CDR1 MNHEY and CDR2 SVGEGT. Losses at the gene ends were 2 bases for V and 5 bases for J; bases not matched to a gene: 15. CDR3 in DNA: TGTGCCAGCAGTTACCCGGCTAGCGGGATAGTTATAAGGGAGACCCAGTACTTC. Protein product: CASSYPASGIVIRETQYF.

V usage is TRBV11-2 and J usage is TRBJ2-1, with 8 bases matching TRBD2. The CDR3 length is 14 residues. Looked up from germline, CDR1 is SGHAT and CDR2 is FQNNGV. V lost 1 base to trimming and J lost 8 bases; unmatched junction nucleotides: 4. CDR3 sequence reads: CASSLAGTRYEQFF. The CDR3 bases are TGTGCCAGCAGCTTAGCGGGGACTAGGTATGAGCAGTTCTTC.

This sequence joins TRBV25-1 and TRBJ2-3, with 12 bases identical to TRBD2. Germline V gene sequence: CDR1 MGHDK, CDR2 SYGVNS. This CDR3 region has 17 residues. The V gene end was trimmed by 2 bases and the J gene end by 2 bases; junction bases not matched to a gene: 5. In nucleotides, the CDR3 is TGTGCCAGCAGTGAAGGAGGGACTAGCGGGCCCACAGATACGCAGTATTTT. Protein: CASSEGGTSGPTDTQYF.

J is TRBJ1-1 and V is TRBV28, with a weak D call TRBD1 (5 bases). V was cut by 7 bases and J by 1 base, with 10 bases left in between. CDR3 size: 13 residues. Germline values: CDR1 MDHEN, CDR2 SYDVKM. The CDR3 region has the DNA TGTGCCAGCAAGGGGCTTAGGAACACTGAAGCTTTCTTT. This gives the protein CASKGLRNTEAFF.

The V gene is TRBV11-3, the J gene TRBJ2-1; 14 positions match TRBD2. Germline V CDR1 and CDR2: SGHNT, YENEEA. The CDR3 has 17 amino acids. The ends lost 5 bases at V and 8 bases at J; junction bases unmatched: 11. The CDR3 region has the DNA TGTGCCAGCAGCCCCCGACTAGCGGGAGGGGTAGTCGATGAGCAGTTCTTC. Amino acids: CASSPRLAGGVVDEQFF. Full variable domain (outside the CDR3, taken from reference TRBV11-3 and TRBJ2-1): EAGVVQSPRYKIIEKKQPVAFWCNPISGHNTLYWYLQNLGQGPELLIRYENEEAVDDSQLPKDRFSAERLKGVDSTLKIQPAELGDSAVYLCASSPRLAGGVVDEQFFGPGTRLTVL.

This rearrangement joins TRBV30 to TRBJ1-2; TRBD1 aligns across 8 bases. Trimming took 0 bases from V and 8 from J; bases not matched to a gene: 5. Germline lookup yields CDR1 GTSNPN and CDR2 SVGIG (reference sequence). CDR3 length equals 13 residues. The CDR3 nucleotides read TGTGCCTGGAGTGTAGGACAGGGTTACGGCTACACCTTC. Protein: CAWSVGQGYGYTF.

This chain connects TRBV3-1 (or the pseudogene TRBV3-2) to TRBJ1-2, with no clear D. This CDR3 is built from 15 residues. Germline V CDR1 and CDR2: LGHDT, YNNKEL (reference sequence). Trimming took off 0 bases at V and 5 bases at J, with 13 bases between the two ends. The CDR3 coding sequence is TGTGCCAGCAGCCAAGATTGGTCCGGGGTGTATGGCTACACCTTC. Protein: CASSQDWSGVYGYTF.

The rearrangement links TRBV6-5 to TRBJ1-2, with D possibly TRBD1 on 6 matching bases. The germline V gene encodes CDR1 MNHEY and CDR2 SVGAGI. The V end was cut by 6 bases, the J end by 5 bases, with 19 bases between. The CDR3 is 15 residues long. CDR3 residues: CASRKAQGIGYGYTF. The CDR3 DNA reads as TGTGCCAGCAGAAAAGCACAGGGTATTGGTTATGGCTACACCTTC.

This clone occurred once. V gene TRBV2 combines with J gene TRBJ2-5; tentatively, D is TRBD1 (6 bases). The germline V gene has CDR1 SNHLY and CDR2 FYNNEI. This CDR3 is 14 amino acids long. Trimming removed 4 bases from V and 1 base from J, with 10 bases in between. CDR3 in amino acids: CASSADRSQETQYF. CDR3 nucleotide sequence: TGTGCCAGCAGTGCTGACAGGAGCCAAGAGACCCAGTACTTC.

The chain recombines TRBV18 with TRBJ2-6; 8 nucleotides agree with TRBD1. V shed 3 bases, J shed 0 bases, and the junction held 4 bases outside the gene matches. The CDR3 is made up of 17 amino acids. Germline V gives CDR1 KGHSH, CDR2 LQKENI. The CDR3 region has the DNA TGTGCCAGCTCACCGGGACAGGCGAGCTCTGGGGCCAACGTCCTGACTTTC. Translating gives CASSPGQASSGANVLTF.